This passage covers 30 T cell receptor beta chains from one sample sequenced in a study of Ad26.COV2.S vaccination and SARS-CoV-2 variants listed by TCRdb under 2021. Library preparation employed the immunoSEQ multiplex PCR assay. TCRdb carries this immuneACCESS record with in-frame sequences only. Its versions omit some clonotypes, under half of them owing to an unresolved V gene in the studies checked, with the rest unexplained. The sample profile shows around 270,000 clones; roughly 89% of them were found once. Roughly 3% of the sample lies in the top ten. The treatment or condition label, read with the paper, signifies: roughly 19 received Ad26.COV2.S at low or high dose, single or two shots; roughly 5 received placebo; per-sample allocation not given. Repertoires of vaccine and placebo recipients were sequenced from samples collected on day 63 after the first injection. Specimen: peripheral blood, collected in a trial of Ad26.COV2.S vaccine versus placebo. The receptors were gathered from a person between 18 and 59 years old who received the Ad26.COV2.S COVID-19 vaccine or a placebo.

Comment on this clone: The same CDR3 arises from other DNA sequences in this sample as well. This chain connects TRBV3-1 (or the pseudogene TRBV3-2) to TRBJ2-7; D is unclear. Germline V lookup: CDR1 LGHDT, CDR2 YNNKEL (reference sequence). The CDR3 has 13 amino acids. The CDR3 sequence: CASSPSSAREQYV. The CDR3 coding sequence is TGTGCTAGCAGCCCGTCAAGCGCTAGAGAGCAGTACGTC.

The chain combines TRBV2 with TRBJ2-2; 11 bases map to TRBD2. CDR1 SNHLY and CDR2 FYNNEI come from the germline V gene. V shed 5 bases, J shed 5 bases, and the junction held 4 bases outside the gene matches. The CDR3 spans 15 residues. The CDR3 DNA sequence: TGTGCCAGCAGTCGACTAGCGGGGAGGACCGGGGAGCTGTTTTTT. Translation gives CASSRLAGRTGELFF.

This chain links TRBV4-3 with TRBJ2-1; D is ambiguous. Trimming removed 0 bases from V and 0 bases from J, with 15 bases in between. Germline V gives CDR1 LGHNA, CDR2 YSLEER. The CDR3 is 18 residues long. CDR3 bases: TGCGCCAGCAGCCAAGATGGGGTAGCCGCGAGCTCCTACAATGAGCAGTTCTTC. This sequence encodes CASSQDGVAASSYNEQFF.

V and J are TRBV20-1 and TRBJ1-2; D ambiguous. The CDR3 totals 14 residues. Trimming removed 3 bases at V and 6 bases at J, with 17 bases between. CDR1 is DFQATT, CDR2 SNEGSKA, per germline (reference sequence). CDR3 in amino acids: CSASPVESLHGYTF. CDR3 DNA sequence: TGCAGTGCTAGTCCCGTGGAGAGCCTACATGGCTACACCTTC.

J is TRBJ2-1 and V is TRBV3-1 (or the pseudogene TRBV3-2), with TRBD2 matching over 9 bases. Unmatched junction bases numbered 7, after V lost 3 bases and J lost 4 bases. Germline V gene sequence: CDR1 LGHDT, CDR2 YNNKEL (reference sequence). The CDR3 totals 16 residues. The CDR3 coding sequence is TGTGCCAGCAGCCATACAGGACTAGCGATATACAATGAGCAGTTCTTC. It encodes CASSHTGLAIYNEQFF.

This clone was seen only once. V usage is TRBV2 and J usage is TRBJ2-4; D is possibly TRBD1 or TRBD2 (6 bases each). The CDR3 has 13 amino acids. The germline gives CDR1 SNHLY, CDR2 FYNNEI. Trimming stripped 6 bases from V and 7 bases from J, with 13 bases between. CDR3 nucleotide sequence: TGTGCCAGCAGCCCCGGGGGCTGGAACATTCAGTACTTC. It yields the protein CASSPGGWNIQYF.

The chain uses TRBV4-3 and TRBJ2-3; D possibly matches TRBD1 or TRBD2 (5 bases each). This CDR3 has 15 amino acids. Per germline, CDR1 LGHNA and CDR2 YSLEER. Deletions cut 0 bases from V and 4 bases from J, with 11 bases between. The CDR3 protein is CASSQDGTSADTQYF. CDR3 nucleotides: TGCGCCAGCAGCCAAGATGGGACCAGCGCAGATACGCAGTATTTT.

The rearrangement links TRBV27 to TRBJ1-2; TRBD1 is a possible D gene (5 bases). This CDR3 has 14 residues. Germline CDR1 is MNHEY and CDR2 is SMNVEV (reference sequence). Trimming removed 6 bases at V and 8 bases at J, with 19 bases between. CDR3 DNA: TGTGCCAGCAGCCCACTACACCAAAAGGGGGGCTACACCTTC. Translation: CASSPLHQKGGYTF.

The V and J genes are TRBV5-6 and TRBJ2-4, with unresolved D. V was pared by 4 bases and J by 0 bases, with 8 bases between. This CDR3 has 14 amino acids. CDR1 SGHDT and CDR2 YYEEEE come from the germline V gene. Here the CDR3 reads CASSLWGAKNIQYF. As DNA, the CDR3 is TGTGCCAGCAGCCTCTGGGGAGCCAAAAACATTCAGTACTTC.

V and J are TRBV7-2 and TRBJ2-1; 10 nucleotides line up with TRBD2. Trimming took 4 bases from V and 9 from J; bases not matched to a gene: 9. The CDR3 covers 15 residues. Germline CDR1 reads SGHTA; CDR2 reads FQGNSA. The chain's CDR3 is CASSSPGLAPTEQFF. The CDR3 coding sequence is TGTGCCAGCAGCTCTCCGGGACTAGCGCCTACTGAGCAGTTCTTC.

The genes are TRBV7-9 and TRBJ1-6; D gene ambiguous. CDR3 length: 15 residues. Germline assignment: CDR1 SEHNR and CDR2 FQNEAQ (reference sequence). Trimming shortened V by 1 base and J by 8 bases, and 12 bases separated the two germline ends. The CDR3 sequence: CASSLGRNSYSPLHF. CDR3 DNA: TGTGCCAGCAGCTTAGGACGCAATTCCTATTCACCCCTCCACTTT.

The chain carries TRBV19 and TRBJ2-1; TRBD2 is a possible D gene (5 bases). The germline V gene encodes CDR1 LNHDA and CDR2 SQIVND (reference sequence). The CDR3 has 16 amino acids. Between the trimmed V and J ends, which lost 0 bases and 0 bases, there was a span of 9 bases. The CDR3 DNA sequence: TGTGCCAGTAGTATAGATGAGCGGAGCTCCTACAATGAGCAGTTCTTC. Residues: CASSIDERSSYNEQFF.

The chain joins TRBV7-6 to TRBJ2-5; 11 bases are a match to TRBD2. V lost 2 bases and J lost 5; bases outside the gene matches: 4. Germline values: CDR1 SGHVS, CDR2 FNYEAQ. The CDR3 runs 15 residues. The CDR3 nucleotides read TGTGCCAGCAGCTTACCTAGCGGGAGGTATGAGACCCAGTACTTC. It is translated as CASSLPSGRYETQYF.

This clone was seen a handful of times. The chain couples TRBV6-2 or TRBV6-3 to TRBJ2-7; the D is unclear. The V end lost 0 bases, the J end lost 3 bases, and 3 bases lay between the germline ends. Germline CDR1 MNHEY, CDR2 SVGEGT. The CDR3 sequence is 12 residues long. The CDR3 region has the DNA TGTGCCAGCAGTTACTCAAACTACGAGCAGTACGTC. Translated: CASSYSNYEQYV.

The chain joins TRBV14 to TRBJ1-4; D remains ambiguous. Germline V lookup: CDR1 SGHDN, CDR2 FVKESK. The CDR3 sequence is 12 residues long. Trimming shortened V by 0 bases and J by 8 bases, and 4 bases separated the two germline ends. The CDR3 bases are TGTGCCAGCAGCCAAGATCGCGAAAAACTGTTTTTT. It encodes CASSQDREKLFF.

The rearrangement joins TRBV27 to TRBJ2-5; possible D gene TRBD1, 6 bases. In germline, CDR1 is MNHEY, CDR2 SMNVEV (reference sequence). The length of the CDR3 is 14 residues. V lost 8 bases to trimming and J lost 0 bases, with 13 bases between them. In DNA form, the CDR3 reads TGTGCCAGCTGGGACACCGAGTACCAAGAGACCCAGTACTTC. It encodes CASWDTEYQETQYF.

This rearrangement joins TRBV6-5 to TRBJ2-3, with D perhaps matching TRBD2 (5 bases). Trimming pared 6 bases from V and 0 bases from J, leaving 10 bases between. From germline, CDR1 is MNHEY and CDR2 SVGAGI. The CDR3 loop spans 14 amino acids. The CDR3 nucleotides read TGTGCCAGCAGAGGACTTACTAGCACAGATACGCAGTATTTT. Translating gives CASRGLTSTDTQYF.

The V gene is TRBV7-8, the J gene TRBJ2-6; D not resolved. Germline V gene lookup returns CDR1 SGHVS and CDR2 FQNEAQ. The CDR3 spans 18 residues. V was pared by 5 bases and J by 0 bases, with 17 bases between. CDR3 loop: CASSQSVRTSSGANVLTF. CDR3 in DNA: TGTGCCAGCAGCCAAAGTGTCAGGACCAGCTCTGGGGCCAACGTCCTGACTTTC.

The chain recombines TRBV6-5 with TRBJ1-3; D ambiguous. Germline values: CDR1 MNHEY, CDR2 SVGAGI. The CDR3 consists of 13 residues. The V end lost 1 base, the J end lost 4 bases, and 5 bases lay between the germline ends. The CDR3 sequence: CASSYFAGNTIYF. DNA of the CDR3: TGTGCCAGCAGTTACTTCGCGGGAAACACCATATATTTT.

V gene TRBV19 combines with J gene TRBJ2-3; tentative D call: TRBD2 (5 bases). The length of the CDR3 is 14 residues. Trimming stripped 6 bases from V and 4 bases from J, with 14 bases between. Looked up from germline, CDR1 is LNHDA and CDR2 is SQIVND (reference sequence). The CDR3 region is CASSGVRSADTQYF. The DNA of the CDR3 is TGTGCCAGTAGCGGGGTTAGGTCAGCAGATACGCAGTATTTT.

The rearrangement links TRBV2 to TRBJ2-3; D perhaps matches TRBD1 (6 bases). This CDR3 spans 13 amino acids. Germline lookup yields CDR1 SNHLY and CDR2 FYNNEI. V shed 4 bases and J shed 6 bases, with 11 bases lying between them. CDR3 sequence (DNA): TGTGCCAGCAGTGGGACAGCCACTGATACGCAGTATTTT. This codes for CASSGTATDTQYF.

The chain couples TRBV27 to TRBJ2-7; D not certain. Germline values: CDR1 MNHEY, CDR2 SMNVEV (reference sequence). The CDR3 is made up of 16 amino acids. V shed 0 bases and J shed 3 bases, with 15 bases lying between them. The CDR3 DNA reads TGTGCCAGCAGTTTATCGTACGGTGATCCCAACTACGAGCAGTACTTC. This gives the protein CASSLSYGDPNYEQYF.

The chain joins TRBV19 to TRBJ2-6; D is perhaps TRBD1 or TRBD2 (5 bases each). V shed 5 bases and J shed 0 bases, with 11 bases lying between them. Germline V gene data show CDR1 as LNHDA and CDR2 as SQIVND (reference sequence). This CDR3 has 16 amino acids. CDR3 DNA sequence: TGTGCCAGTAGTTCGGGACGGATCTCTGGGGCCAACGTCCTGACTTTC. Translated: CASSSGRISGANVLTF.

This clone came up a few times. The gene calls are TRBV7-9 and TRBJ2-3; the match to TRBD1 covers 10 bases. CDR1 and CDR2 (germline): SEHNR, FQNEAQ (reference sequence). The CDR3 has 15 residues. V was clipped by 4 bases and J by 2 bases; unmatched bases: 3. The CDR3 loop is CASSSGTGDTDTQYF. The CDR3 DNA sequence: TGTGCCAGCAGCTCAGGGACAGGGGACACAGATACGCAGTATTTT.

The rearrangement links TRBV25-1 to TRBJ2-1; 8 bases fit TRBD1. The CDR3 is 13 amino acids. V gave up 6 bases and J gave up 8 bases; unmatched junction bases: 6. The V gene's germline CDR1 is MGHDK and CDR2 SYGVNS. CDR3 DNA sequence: TGTGCCAGCAGGACAGGGGCATCGTATGAGCAGTTCTTC. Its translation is CASRTGASYEQFF.

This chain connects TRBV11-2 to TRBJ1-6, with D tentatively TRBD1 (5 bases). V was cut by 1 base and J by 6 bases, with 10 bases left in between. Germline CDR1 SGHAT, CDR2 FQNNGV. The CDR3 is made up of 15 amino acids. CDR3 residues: CASSLAWGGNSPLHF. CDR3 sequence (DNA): TGTGCCAGCAGCTTAGCTTGGGGCGGTAATTCACCCCTCCACTTT.

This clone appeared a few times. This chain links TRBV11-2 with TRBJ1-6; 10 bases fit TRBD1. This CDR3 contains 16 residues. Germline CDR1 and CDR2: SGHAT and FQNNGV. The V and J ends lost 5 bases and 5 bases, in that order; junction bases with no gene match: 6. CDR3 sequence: CASSRGTGAHNSPLHF. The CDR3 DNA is TGTGCCAGCAGCAGAGGGACAGGGGCCCATAATTCACCCCTCCACTTT.

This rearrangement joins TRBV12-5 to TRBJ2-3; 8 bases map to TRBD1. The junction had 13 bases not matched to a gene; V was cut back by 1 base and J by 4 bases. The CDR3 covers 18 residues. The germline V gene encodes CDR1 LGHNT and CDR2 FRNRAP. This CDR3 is CASGLALVTGVSADTQYF. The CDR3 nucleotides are TGTGCTAGTGGTTTGGCGCTCGTGACAGGGGTATCGGCAGATACGCAGTATTTT.

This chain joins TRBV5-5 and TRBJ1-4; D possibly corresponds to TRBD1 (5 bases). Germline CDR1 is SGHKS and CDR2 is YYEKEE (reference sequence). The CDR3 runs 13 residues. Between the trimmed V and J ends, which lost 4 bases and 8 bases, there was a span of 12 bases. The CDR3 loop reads CASSLGTLEKLFF. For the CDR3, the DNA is TGTGCCAGCAGCCTGGGGACTCTCGAAAAACTGTTTTTT.

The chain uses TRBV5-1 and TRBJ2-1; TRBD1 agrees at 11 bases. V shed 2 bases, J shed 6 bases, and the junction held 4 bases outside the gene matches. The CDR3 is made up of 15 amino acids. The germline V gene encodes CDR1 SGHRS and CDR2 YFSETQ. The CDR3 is CASSLTGQGGNEQFF. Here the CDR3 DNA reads TGCGCCAGCAGCTTAACGGGACAGGGGGGCAATGAGCAGTTCTTC.